This TCR beta chain was sequenced in a study of T cell responses to AZD1222 COVID-19 vaccine. To note about this clone: The antigen remains undetermined.

Trimming took 2 bases from V and 5 from J, leaving 7 bases between them. The CDR3 sequence is 12 residues long. Germline V gene sequence: CDR1 MNHEY, CDR2 SVGAGI. Study-wide points: Rises in breadth and depth of Spike-specific TCRs came after two AZD1222 doses. Reports say nearly half of spike-specific TCRs go after unmutated variant regions.

TCRdb keeps only in-frame clones here, not all; method: immunoSEQ multiplex PCR. The table lists about 200,000 clones, over 85% of them singletons. This TCR was recovered from an adult who received the AZD1222 COVID-19 vaccine. The sample consisted of peripheral blood, taken 28 days after the second AZD1222 dose. V is TRBV6-5 and J is TRBJ2-7; unclear D gene. CDR3 coding DNA: TGTGCCAGCAGTTACGTGAGTAACGAGCAGTACTTC. This gives the protein CASSYVSNEQYF.